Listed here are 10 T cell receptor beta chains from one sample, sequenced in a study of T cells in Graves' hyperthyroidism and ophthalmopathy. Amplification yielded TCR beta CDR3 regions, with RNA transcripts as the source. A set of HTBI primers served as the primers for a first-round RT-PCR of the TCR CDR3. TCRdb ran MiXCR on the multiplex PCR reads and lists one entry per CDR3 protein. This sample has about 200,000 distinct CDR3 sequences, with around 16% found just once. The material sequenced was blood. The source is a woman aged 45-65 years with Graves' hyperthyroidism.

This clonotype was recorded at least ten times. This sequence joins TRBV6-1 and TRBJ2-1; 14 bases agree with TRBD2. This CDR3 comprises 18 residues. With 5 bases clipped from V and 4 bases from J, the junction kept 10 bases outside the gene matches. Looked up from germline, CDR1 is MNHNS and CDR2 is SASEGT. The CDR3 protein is CASSKPTSGRARYNEQFF. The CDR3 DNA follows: TGTGCCAGCAGTAAGCCGACTAGCGGGAGGGCCAGGTACAATGAGCAGTTCTTC.

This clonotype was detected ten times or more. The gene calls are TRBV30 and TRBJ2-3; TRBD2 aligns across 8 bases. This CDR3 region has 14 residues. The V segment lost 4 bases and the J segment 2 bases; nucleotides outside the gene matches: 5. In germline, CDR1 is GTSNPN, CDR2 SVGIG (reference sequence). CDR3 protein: CAWKTGGYTDTQYF. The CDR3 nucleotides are TGTGCCTGGAAGACGGGAGGGTACACAGATACGCAGTATTTT.

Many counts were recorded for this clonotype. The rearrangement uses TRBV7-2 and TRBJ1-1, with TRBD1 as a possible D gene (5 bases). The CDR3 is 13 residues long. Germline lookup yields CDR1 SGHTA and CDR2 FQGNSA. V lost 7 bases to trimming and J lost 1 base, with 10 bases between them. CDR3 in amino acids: CASTRDQNTEAFF. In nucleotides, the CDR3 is TGTGCCAGCACGAGGGACCAGAACACTGAAGCTTTCTTT.

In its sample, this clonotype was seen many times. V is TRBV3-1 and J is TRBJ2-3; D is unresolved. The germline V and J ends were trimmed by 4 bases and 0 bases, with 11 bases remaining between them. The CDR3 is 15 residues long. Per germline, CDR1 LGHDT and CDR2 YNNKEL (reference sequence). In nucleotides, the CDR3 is TGTGCCAGCAGCCCCGGCCTTGCTAGCACAGATACGCAGTATTTT. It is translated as CASSPGLASTDTQYF.

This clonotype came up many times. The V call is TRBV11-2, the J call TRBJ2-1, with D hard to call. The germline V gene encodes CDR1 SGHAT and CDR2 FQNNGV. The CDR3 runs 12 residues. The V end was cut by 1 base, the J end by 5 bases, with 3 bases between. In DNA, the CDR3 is TGTGCCAGCAGCTTAGGGGACAATGAGCAGTTCTTC. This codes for CASSLGDNEQFF. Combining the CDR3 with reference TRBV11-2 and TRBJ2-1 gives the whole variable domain EAGVAQSPRYKIIEKRQSVAFWCNPISGHATLYWYQQILGQGPKLLIQFQNNGVVDDSQLPKDRFSAERLKGVDSTLKIQPAKLEDSAVYLCASSLGDNEQFFGPGTRLTVL.

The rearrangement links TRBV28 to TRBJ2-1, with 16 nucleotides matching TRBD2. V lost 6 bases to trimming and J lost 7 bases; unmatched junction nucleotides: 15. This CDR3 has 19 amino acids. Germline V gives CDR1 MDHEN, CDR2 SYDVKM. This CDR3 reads CASSNPGTSGRAFGNEQFF. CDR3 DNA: TGTGCCAGCAGCAACCCCGGGACTAGCGGGAGGGCCTTTGGTAATGAGCAGTTCTTC.

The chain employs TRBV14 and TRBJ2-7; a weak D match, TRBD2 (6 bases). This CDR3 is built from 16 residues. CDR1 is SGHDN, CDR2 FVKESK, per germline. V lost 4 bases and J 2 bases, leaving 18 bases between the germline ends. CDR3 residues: CASSRKGGSGAYEQYF. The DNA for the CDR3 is TGTGCCAGCAGCCGAAAGGGCGGTAGCGGAGCCTACGAGCAGTACTTC.

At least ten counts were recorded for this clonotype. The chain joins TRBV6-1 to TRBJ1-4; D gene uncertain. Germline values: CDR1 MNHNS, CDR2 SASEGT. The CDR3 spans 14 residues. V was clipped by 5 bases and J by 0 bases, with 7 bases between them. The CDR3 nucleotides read TGTGCCAGCAGTAGACCTTCAACTAATGAAAAACTGTTTTTT. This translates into CASSRPSTNEKLFF.

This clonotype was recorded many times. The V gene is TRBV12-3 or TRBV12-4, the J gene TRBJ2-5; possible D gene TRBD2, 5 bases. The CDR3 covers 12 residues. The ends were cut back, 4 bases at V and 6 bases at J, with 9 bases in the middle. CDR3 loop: CASSSGIKTQYF. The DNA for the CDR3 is TGTGCCAGCAGTTCGGGGATTAAGACCCAGTACTTC.

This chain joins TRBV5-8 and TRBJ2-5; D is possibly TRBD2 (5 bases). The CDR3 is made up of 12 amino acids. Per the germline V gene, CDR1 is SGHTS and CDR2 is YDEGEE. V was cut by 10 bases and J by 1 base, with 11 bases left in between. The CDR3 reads CAGGLSQETQYF. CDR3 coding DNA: TGTGCCGGCGGACTGTCCCAAGAGACCCAGTACTTC.